This TCR beta chain is from a study of T cell repertoires in cytomegalovirus infection. Study context: Indicated by public TCR beta signatures were CMV infection and matching HLA type. Study-wide points: Public TCR beta family frequency separated CMV-and-HLA carriers, including in an independent cohort. HLA-C-restricted CMV clonotypes gave the most frequent clonotype in two of eight donors.

Unmatched junction bases numbered 13, after V lost 6 bases and J lost 4 bases. CDR1 and CDR2 (germline): SGHVS, FQNEAQ. The CDR3 consists of 17 residues. TCRdb re-derived calls from the reads in MiXCR, one entry per CDR3 protein. Here the sample spans 150,000 to 200,000 distinct CDR3 sequences, approximately 15% being singletons. As to this clonotype: Its antigen is unknown. This CDR3 is missing its conserved last phenylalanine or tryptophan, likely due to a read error.

V usage is TRBV7-8 and J usage is TRBJ2-5, with 11 positions matching TRBD2. The receptor was isolated from a human donor in good health (CMV status not recorded). Some clones in this sample may be carry-over from other donors' samples. The specimen was PBMCs. The CDR3 here is CASRTGTSGRVGETQYR. CDR3 DNA sequence: TGTGCCAGCAGGACCGGGACTAGCGGCAGGGTAGGAGAGACCCAGTACCGC.